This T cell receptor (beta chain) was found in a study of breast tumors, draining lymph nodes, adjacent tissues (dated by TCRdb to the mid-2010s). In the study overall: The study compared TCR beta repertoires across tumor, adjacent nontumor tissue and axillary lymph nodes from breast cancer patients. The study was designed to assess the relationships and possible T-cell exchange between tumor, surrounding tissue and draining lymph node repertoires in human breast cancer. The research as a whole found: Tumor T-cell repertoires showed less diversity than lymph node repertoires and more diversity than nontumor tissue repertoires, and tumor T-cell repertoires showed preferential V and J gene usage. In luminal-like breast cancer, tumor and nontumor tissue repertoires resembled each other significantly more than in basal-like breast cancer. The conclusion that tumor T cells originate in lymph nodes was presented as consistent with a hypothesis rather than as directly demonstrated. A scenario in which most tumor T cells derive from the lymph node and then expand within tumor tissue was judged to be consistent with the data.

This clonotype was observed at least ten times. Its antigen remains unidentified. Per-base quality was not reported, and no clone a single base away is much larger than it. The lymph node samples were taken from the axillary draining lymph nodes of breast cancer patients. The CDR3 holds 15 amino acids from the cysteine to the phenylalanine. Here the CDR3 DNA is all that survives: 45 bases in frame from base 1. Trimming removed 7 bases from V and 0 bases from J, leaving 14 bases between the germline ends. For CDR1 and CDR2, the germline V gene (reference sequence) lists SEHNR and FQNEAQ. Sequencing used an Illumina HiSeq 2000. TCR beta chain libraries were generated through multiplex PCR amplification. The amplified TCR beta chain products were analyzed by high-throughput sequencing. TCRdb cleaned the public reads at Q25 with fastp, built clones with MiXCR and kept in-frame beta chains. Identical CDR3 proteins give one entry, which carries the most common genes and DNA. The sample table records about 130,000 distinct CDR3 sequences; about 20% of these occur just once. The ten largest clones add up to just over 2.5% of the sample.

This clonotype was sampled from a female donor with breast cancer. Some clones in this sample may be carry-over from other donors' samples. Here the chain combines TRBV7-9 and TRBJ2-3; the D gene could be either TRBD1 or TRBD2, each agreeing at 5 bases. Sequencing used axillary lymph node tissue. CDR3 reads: CASTAGTTSTDTQYF. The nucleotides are TGTGCCAGCACCGCAGGGACCACTAGCACAGATACGCAGTATTTT. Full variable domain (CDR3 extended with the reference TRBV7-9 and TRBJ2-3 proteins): DTGVSQNPRHKITKRGQNVTFRCDPISEHNRLYWYRQTLGQGPEFLTYFQNEAQLEKSRLLSDRFSAERPKGSFSTLEIQRTEQGDSAMYLCASTAGTTSTDTQYFGPGTRLTVL.